Following are 24 T cell receptor beta chains from one sample sequenced in a study of technical replicates of blood from a few donors. Profiling relied on immunoSEQ multiplex PCR, and the TCRdb table lists in-frame clones only, not all of them. The sample has approximately 87,000 clones; 85% to 95% are singletons. The specimen sequenced was T cells isolated from PBMCs. The receptors derive from a human donor in good health.

V usage is TRBV6-1 and J usage is TRBJ2-3; D is perhaps TRBD1 (5 bases). The V end was cut by 8 bases, the J end by 2 bases, with 14 bases between. Germline V gene sequence: CDR1 MNHNS, CDR2 SASEGT. The CDR3 runs 14 residues. This CDR3 is CASGLAGITDTQYF. The CDR3 bases are TGTGCCAGCGGTCTTGCAGGGATCACAGATACGCAGTATTTT.

The rearrangement links TRBV7-2 to TRBJ2-7, with 10 bases aligning to TRBD2. CDR3 size: 15 residues. Trimming removed 6 bases from V and 3 bases from J; junction bases left unmatched: 8. Per the germline V gene, CDR1 is SGHTA and CDR2 is FQGNSA. This CDR3 reads CASSSLAGDLYEQYF. CDR3 DNA: TGTGCCAGCAGTTCTCTAGCGGGAGACCTCTACGAGCAGTACTTC.

The chain links TRBV28 to TRBJ2-2; D perhaps matches TRBD1 (6 bases). The CDR3 is 13 residues long. The germline CDR1 and CDR2 sequences are MDHEN and SYDVKM. V was pared by 7 bases and J by 1 base, with 7 bases between. The CDR3 DNA follows: TGTGCCAGCACAGGGGAGAACACCGGGGAGCTGTTTTTT. Amino acids: CASTGENTGELFF.

The chain combines TRBV20-1 with TRBJ1-2; a possible D gene is TRBD1 (5 bases). CDR3 length equals 10 residues. Germline V gives CDR1 DFQATT, CDR2 SNEGSKA (reference sequence). V was pared by 7 bases and J by 8 bases, with 11 bases between. The CDR3 DNA is TGCAGTGGCAGGGTTGGGGGCTACACCTTC. The encoded protein is CSGRVGGYTF.

The chain has TRBV28 and TRBJ1-1; D remains unclear. Per the germline V gene, CDR1 is MDHEN and CDR2 is SYDVKM. The CDR3 loop spans 14 amino acids. The V end lost 3 bases, the J end lost 6 bases, and 14 bases lay between the germline ends. The CDR3 sequence is CASSFVEGLAEAFF. The DNA of the CDR3 is TGTGCCAGCAGTTTCGTGGAGGGCTTGGCTGAAGCTTTCTTT. Using reference TRBV28 and TRBJ1-1 for the parts outside the CDR3, the full variable domain is DVKVTQSSRYLVKRTGEKVFLECVQDMDHENMFWYRQDPGLGLRLIYFSYDVKMKEKGDIPEGYSVSREKKERFSLILESASTNQTSMYLCASSFVEGLAEAFFGQGTRLTVV.

In its sample, this clone was seen once. V is TRBV4-1 and J is TRBJ2-1; TRBD2 aligns across 10 bases. Germline trimming cut 2 bases from V and 9 bases from J; bases unmatched to any gene: 7. The CDR3 is 15 amino acids. Germline CDR1 MGHRA, CDR2 YSYEKL. The CDR3 sequence is CASSQSASGSSEQFF. For the CDR3, the DNA is TGCGCCAGCAGCCAATCGGCTAGCGGGAGTAGTGAGCAGTTCTTC.

This clone was found once. This chain links TRBV30 with TRBJ1-4; maybe TRBD1 (6 bases). CDR1 and CDR2 from the germline V gene are GTSNPN and SVGIG (reference sequence). This CDR3 spans 15 amino acids. The V and J ends lost 4 bases and 7 bases respectively, with 19 bases between them. CDR3 DNA: TGTGCCTGGATCTTCAAAGGGACATTTACTGAAAAACTGTTTTTT. It yields the protein CAWIFKGTFTEKLFF.

A note on this clone: Additional DNA sequences in this sample encode the identical CDR3. This rearrangement joins TRBV6-6 to TRBJ2-7, with 7 bases fitting TRBD1. Germline V gene data show CDR1 as MNHNY and CDR2 as SVGAGI (reference sequence). Losses at the gene ends were 0 bases for V and 2 bases for J; bases not matched to a gene: 4. This CDR3 spans 15 amino acids. The CDR3 nucleotides read TGTGCCAGCAGTTACTCGGCGACAGGGACCTACGAGCAGTACTTC. Its translation: CASSYSATGTYEQYF.

The chain uses TRBV10-2 and TRBJ1-1; D is possibly TRBD1 (6 bases). Between the trimmed V and J ends, which lost 6 bases and 6 bases, there was a span of 17 bases. Germline loops: CDR1 WSHSY, CDR2 SAAADI. The CDR3 length is 14 residues. CDR3 in DNA: TGCGCCAGCAGGCTGACAGGTTTTTACGCTGAAGCTTTCTTT. Protein sequence: CASRLTGFYAEAFF.

This chain connects TRBV9 to TRBJ2-7; 11 bases align to TRBD2. Germline assignment: CDR1 SGDLS and CDR2 YYNGEE. The CDR3 loop spans 22 amino acids. The ends lost 0 bases at V and 4 bases at J; junction bases unmatched: 24. CDR3: CASSVGWGGGSPTSGSLYEQYF. Here the CDR3 DNA reads TGTGCCAGCAGCGTAGGCTGGGGAGGGGGTAGCCCAACTAGCGGGAGTCTTTACGAGCAGTACTTC.

J is TRBJ1-1 and V is TRBV5-1; 8 bases are a match to TRBD1. V shed 9 bases, J shed 1 base, and the junction held 11 bases outside the gene matches. CDR3 size: 15 residues. Germline CDR1 SGHRS, CDR2 YFSETQ. This CDR3 reads CATRQGSNQNTEAFF. Here the CDR3 DNA reads TGCGCCACCCGACAGGGGTCTAACCAGAACACTGAAGCTTTCTTT. The complete variable domain, with remaining parts taken from reference TRBV5-1 and TRBJ1-1, reads KAGVTQTPRYLIKTRGQQVTLSCSPISGHRSVSWYQQTPGQGLQFLFEYFSETQRNKGNFPGRFSGRQFSNSRSEMNVSTLELGDSALYLCATRQGSNQNTEAFFGQGTRLTVV.

The chain recombines TRBV11-3 with TRBJ2-1, with D possibly matching TRBD2 (5 bases). V lost 4 bases, J lost 0 bases, and 13 bases lay in between. The germline V gene has CDR1 SGHNT and CDR2 YENEEA. The CDR3 has 16 amino acids. The CDR3: CASSSRDSSSYNEQFF. CDR3 coding DNA: TGTGCCAGCAGCTCGAGGGATTCTAGCTCCTACAATGAGCAGTTCTTC. The full variable domain, its missing parts supplied by reference TRBV11-3 and TRBJ2-1, is EAGVVQSPRYKIIEKKQPVAFWCNPISGHNTLYWYLQNLGQGPELLIRYENEEAVDDSQLPKDRFSAERLKGVDSTLKIQPAELGDSAVYLCASSSRDSSSYNEQFFGPGTRLTVL.

The chain is built from TRBV29-1 and TRBJ1-1; 7 bases are a match to TRBD1. V shed 2 bases and J 11 bases; nucleotides not matched to a gene: 11. CDR1 and CDR2 (germline): SQVTM, ANQGSEA. The CDR3 has 13 residues. The CDR3: CSVEWSEGALAFF. For the CDR3, the DNA is TGCAGCGTTGAATGGTCGGAGGGGGCTTTGGCTTTCTTT.

V usage is TRBV11-2 and J usage is TRBJ2-1; 14 nucleotides match TRBD2. In germline, CDR1 is SGHAT, CDR2 FQNNGV. There are 15 residues in the CDR3. After removal of 2 bases from V and 8 bases from J, the junction contained 2 bases not matched to a gene. The CDR3 region is CASSLWTSGGHEQFF. The CDR3, as DNA: TGTGCCAGCAGCTTATGGACTAGCGGGGGGCATGAGCAGTTCTTC.

J is TRBJ1-5 and V is TRBV19; D call uncertain. The germline CDR1 and CDR2 sequences are LNHDA and SQIVND (reference sequence). Trimming took 9 bases from V and 0 from J, leaving 3 bases between them. This CDR3 comprises 11 residues. CDR3 sequence: CASNSNQPQHF. The CDR3 DNA is TGTGCCAGCAATAGCAATCAGCCCCAGCATTTT. Full variable domain (remainder filled in from reference TRBV19 and TRBJ1-5): DGGITQSPKYLFRKEGQNVTLSCEQNLNHDAMYWYRQDPGQGLRLIYYSQIVNDFQKGDIAEGYSVSREKKESFPLTVTSAQKNPTAFYLCASNSNQPQHFGDGTRLSIL.

The count of this clone is one. The rearrangement joins TRBV9 to TRBJ1-2; 11 nucleotides match TRBD1. Germline trimming cut 4 bases from V and 5 bases from J; bases unmatched to any gene: 7. The CDR3 contains 15 residues. CDR1 is SGDLS, CDR2 YYNGEE, per germline. Here the CDR3 DNA reads TGTGCCAGCAGCCCGGCGGGGGACAGGGGGTATGGCTACACCTTC. The encoded protein is CASSPAGDRGYGYTF.

The chain employs TRBV5-4 and TRBJ2-4; 7 bases are shared with TRBD1. CDR1 is SGHNT and CDR2 is YYREEE in the germline V gene (reference sequence). With 5 bases clipped from V and 9 bases from J, the junction kept 11 bases outside the gene matches. CDR3 length: 14 residues. The CDR3 nucleotides are TGTGCCAGCAGTCCTGGACAGGCTGGAGGCATTCAGTACTTC. Its protein is CASSPGQAGGIQYF.

This chain links TRBV6-1 with TRBJ2-7; TRBD1 aligns across 8 bases. Germline V gene lookup returns CDR1 MNHNS and CDR2 SASEGT. There are 15 residues in the CDR3. Trimming cost V 2 bases and J 6 bases; bases outside gene matches: 9. CDR3 residues: CASSETSTGDSEQYF. The CDR3, as DNA: TGTGCCAGCAGTGAAACATCGACAGGGGATAGCGAGCAGTACTTC.

V gene TRBV7-3 combines with J gene TRBJ2-7, with TRBD1 matching over 9 bases. There are 14 residues in the CDR3. Germline trimming cut 5 bases from V and 2 bases from J; bases unmatched to any gene: 4. The V gene's germline CDR1 is SGHTA and CDR2 FQGTGA. In nucleotides, the CDR3 is TGTGCCAGCAGCGCCGGGACAGGGACCTACGAGCAGTACTTC. It encodes CASSAGTGTYEQYF.

This clone was seen once. The rearrangement joins TRBV15 to TRBJ2-7; 8 positions match TRBD1. V was pared by 8 bases and J by 2 bases, with 5 bases of the junction left unmatched. Looked up from germline, CDR1 is LNHNV and CDR2 is YYDKDF (reference sequence). This CDR3 region has 13 residues. The CDR3 is CATSKQGAYEQYF. The CDR3 nucleotides are TGTGCCACCTCGAAACAGGGGGCCTACGAGCAGTACTTC. The full variable domain, with the rest looked up from reference TRBV15 and TRBJ2-7, is DAMVIQNPRYQVTQFGKPVTLSCSQTLNHNVMYWYQQKSSQAPKLLFHYYDKDFNNEADTPDNFQSRRPNTSFCFLDIRSPGLGDTAMYLCATSKQGAYEQYFGPGTRLTVT.

The chain recombines TRBV6-5 with TRBJ1-4; no clear D. Germline lookup yields CDR1 MNHEY and CDR2 SVGAGI. The CDR3 loop spans 15 amino acids. V lost 5 bases and J 0 bases, leaving 10 bases between the germline ends. The CDR3, as DNA: TGTGCCAGCAGTCCCCAGGTGGCAACTAATGAAAAACTGTTTTTT. It is translated as CASSPQVATNEKLFF.

This clone was observed once. The chain recombines TRBV19 with TRBJ2-2; D ambiguous. This CDR3 region has 11 residues. Germline CDR1 and CDR2: LNHDA and SQIVND (reference sequence). V dropped 10 bases and J dropped 3 bases, with 6 bases sitting between them. The CDR3 DNA is TGTGCCACTTTATACACCGGGGAGCTGTTTTTT. It codes for CATLYTGELFF.

The CDR3 nucleotides read TGCGCCAGCAGCCAAGTATTAGACACGATGGGCACTGAAGCTTTCTTT. Protein product: CASSQVLDTMGTEAFF. The V and J genes are TRBV4-3 and TRBJ1-1; D gene uncertain. Germline V lookup: CDR1 LGHNA, CDR2 YSLEER. V gave up 1 base and J gave up 4 bases, with 16 bases separating them. The CDR3 has 16 amino acids.

The chain has TRBV11-1 and TRBJ2-7, with TRBD1 matching over 9 bases. J was trimmed by 3 bases and V by 5 bases; bases with no gene match: 5. The CDR3 has 14 residues. CDR1 is SGHAT and CDR2 is FQDESV in the germline V gene (reference sequence). The CDR3 DNA follows: TGTGCCAGCAGCCCCCGGGACAGGGTCTACGAGCAGTACTTC. Encoded protein: CASSPRDRVYEQYF.